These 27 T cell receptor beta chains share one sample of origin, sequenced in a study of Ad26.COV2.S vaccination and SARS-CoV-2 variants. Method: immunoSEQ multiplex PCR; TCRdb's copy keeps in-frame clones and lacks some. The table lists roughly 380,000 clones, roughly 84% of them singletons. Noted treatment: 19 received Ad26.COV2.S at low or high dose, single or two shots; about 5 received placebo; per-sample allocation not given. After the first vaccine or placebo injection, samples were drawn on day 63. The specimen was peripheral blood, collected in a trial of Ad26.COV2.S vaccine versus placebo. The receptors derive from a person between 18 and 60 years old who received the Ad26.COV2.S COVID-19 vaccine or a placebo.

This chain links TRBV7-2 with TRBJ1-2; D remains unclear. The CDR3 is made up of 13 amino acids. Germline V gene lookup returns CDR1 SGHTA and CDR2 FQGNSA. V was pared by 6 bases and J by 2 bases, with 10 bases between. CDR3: CASRRTPNYGYTF. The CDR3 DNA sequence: TGTGCCAGCAGACGGACCCCAAACTATGGCTACACCTTC.

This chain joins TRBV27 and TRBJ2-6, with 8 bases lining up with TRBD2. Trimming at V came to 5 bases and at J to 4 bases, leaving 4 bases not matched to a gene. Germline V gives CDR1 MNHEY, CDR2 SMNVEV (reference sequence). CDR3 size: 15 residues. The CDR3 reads CASSPGGAGANVLTF. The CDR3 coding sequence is TGTGCCAGCAGTCCCGGGGGGGCGGGGGCCAACGTCCTGACTTTC.

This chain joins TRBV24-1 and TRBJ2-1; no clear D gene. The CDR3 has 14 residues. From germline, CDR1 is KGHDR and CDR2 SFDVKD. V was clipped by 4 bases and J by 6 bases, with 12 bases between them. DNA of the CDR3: TGTGCCACCAGTGACAACGACATTATCAATGAGCAGTTCTTC. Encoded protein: CATSDNDIINEQFF.

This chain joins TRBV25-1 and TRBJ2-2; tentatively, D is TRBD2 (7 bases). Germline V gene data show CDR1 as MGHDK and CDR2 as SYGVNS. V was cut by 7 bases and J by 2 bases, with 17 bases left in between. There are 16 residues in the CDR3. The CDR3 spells CASTPGGGGNTGELFF. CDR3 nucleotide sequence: TGTGCCAGCACCCCGGGAGGAGGGGGAAACACCGGGGAGCTGTTTTTT.

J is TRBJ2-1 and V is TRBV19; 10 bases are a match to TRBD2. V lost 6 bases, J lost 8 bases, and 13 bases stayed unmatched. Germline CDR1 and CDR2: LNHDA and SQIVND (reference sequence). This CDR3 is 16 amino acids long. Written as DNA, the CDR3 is TGTGCCAGTAGCCACGGACTAGCGGAGGGGTGGGATGAGCAGTTCTTC. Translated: CASSHGLAEGWDEQFF.

DNA for the CDR3: TGTGCCAGCAGCAACCGGGAGAGAGGGCAGTTCTTC. It codes for CASSNRERGQFF. The chain recombines TRBV3-1 (or the pseudogene TRBV3-2) with TRBJ2-1; D perhaps matches TRBD2 (6 bases). Germline values: CDR1 LGHDT, CDR2 YNNKEL (reference sequence). This CDR3 has 12 amino acids. With 5 bases removed from V and 12 bases from J, the gap between germline ends came to 14 bases.

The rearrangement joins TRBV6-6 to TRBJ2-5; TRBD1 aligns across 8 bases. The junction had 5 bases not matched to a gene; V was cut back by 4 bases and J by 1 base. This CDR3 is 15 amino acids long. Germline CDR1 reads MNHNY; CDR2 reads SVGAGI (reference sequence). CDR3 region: CASSSRGRFQETQYF. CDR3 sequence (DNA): TGTGCCAGCAGTTCCAGGGGGCGTTTCCAAGAGACCCAGTACTTC.

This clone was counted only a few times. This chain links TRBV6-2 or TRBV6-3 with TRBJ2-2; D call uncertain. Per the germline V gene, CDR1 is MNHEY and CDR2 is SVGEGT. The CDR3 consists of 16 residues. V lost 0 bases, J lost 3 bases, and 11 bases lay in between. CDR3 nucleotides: TGTGCCAGCAGTTACTCGATTAGCCGAGACACCGGGGAGCTGTTTTTT. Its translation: CASSYSISRDTGELFF.

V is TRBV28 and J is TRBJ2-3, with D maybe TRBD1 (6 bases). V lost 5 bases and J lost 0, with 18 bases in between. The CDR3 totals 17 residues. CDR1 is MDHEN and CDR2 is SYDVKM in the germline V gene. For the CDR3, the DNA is TGTGCCAGCAGTCTTCATTTACGACAGGTGAGCACAGATACGCAGTATTTT. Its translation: CASSLHLRQVSTDTQYF.

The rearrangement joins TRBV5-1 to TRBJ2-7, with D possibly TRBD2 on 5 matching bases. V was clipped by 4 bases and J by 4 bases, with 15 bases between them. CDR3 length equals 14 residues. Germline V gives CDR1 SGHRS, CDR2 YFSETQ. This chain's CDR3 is CASSPGGGWYEQYF. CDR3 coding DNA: TGCGCCAGCAGCCCCGGCGGAGGATGGTACGAGCAGTACTTC.

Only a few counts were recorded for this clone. CDR3 DNA: TGCGCCAGCAGTCCGGGGAATAATTCACCCCTCCACTTT. Translation gives CASSPGNNSPLHF. The rearrangement links TRBV10-1 to TRBJ1-6; D remains ambiguous. Germline V gene sequence: CDR1 WNHNN, CDR2 SYGVQD (reference sequence). The length of the CDR3 is 13 residues. V dropped 5 bases and J dropped 5 bases, with 7 bases sitting between them.

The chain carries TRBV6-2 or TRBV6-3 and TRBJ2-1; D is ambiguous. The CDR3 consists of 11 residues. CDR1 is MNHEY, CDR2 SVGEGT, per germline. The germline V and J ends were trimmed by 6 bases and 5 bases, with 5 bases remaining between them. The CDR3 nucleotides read TGTGCCAGCAGCCAGAACAATGAGCAGTTCTTC. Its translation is CASSQNNEQFF.

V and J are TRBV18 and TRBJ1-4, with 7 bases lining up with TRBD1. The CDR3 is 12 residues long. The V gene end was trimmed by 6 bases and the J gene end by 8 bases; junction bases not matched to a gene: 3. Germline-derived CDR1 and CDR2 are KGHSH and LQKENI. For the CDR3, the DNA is TGTGCCAGCTCCGGGGACAGAGAAAAACTGTTTTTT. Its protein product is CASSGDREKLFF.

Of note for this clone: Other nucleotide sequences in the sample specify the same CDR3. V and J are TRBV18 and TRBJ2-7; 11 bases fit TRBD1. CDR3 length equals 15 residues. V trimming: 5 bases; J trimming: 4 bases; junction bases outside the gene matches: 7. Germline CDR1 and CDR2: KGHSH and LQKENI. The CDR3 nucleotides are TGTGCCAGCTCAAGTACCGGGACAGGGGGATACGAGCAGTACTTC. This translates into CASSSTGTGGYEQYF.

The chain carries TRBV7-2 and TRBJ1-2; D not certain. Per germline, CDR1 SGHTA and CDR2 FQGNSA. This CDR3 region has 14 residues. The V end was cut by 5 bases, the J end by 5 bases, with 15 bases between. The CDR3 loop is CASSPLRQGYGYTF. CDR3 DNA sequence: TGTGCCAGCAGCCCCTTAAGACAAGGTTATGGCTACACCTTC. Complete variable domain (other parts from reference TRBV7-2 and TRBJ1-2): GAGVSQSPSNKVTEKGKDVELRCDPISGHTALYWYRQSLGQGLEFLIYFQGNSAPDKSGLPSDRFSAERTGGSVSTLTIQRTQQEDSAVYLCASSPLRQGYGYTFGSGTRLTVV.

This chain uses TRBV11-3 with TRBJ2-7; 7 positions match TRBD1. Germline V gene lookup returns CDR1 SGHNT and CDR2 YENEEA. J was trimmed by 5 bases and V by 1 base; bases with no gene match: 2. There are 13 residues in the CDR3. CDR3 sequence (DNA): TGTGCCAGCAGCTTAGTCAGGGGGAACGAGCAGTACTTC. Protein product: CASSLVRGNEQYF.

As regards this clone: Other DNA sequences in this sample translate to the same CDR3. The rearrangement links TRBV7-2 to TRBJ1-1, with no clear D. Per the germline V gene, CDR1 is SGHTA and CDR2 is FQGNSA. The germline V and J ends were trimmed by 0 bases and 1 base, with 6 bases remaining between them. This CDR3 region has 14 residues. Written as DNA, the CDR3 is TGTGCCAGCAGCTTAGCGCGGGGGAACACTGAAGCTTTCTTT. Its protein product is CASSLARGNTEAFF. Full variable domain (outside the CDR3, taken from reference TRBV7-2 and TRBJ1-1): GAGVSQSPSNKVTEKGKDVELRCDPISGHTALYWYRQSLGQGLEFLIYFQGNSAPDKSGLPSDRFSAERTGGSVSTLTIQRTQQEDSAVYLCASSLARGNTEAFFGQGTRLTVV.

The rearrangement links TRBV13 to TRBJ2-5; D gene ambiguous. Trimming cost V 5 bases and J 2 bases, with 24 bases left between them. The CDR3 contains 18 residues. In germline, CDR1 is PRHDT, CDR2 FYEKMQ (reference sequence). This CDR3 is CASSIAELDFSVQETQYF. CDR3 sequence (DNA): TGTGCCAGCAGCATAGCAGAACTCGACTTTTCGGTACAAGAGACCCAGTACTTC. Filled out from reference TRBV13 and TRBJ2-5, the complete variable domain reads AAGVIQSPRHLIKEKRETATLKCYPIPRHDTVYWYQQGPGQDPQFLISFYEKMQSDKGSIPDRFSAQQFSDYHSELNMSSLELGDSALYFCASSIAELDFSVQETQYFGPGTRLLVL.

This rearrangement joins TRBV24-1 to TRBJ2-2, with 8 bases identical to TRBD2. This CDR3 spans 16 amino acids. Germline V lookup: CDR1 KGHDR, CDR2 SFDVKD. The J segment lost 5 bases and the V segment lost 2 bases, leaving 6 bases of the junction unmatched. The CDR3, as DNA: TGTGCCACCAGTGATTGGCGCGGGGGGCGAACCGGGGAGCTGTTTTTT. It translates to CATSDWRGGRTGELFF.

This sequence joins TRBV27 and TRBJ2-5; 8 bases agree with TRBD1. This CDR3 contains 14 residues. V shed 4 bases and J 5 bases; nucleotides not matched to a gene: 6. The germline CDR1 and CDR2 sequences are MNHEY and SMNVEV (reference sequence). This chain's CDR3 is CASSSGQVLETQYF. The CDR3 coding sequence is TGTGCCAGCAGTTCGGGACAGGTCCTGGAGACCCAGTACTTC.

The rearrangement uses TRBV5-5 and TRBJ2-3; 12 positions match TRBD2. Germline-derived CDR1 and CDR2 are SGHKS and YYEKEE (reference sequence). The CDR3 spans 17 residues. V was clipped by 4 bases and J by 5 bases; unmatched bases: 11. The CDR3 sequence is CASSPETSGRLVDTQYF. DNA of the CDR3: TGTGCCAGCAGCCCGGAGACTAGCGGGAGACTCGTAGATACGCAGTATTTT. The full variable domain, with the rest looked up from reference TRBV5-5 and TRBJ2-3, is DAGVTQSPTHLIKTRGQQVTLRCSPISGHKSVSWYQQVLGQGPQFIFQYYEKEERGRGNFPDRFSARQFPNYSSELNVNALLLGDSALYLCASSPETSGRLVDTQYFGPGTRLTVL.

The CDR3 loop reads CASSNADSLAKNIQYF. DNA of the CDR3: TGTGCCAGCAGCAACGCGGACAGTCTAGCCAAAAACATTCAGTACTTC. V usage is TRBV7-8 and J usage is TRBJ2-4; maybe TRBD1 (6 bases). Germline V CDR1 and CDR2: SGHVS, FQNEAQ. The CDR3 consists of 16 residues. V gave up 5 bases and J gave up 0 bases, with 14 bases separating them.

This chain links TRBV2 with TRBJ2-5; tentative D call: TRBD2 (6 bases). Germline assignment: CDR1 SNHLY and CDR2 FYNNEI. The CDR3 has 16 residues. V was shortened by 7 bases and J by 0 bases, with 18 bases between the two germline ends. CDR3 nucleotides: TGTGCCAGCATTTGGGGGTCAGGGAGGTACCAAGAGACCCAGTACTTC. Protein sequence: CASIWGSGRYQETQYF.

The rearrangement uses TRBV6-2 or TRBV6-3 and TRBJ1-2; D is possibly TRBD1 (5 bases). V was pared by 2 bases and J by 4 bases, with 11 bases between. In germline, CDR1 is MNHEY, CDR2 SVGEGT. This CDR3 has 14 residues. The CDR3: CASSYVQGPYGYTF. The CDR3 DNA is TGTGCCAGCAGTTACGTCCAGGGCCCCTATGGCTACACCTTC.

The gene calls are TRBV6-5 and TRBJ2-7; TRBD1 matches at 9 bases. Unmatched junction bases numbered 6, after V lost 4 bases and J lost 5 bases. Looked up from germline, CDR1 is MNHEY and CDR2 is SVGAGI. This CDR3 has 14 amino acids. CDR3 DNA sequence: TGTGCCAGCAGTTGGGGACAGGGTTTGCACGAGCAGTACTTC. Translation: CASSWGQGLHEQYF.

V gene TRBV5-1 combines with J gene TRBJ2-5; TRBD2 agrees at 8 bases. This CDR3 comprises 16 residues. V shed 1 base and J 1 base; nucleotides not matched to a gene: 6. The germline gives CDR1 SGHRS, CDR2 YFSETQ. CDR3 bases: TGCGCCAGCAGCTTGATGGTAGCGGGACCCCAAGAGACCCAGTACTTC. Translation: CASSLMVAGPQETQYF.

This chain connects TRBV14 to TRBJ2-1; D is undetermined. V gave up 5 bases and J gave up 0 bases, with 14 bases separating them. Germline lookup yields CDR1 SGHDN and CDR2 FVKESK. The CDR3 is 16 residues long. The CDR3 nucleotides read TGTGCCAGCAGCGACCGGACGGATCGCTCCTACAATGAGCAGTTCTTC. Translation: CASSDRTDRSYNEQFF.